The TCR beta chain described here comes from a study of vaccination effects on CD4 cells after COVID-19 (dated by TCRdb to the early 2020s). At the level of the whole study: The ViraFEST assay stimulated PBMC with viral peptide pools and then used TCR sequencing to identify antigen-specific CD4+ T cell clonotypes by expansion. Post-vaccine samples across the study were collected a median of 72 days after the second dose, with a range of 14 to 241. Two million PBMC per well were cultured in IMDM with 5% human AB serum, roughly 10 IU/ml IL-2 and gentamicin, plus 10 ug/ml peptides. SARS-CoV-2 spike-specific CD4+ TCR repertoires from before and after mRNA vaccination were compared in COVID-19 convalescent patients and in infection-naive vaccine recipients. A total of more than 8 COVID-19 convalescent patients and a handful of SARS-CoV-2-naive healthy vaccine recipients were included in the full study. In the study, cultures from other donors were sequenced using the Oncomine TCR Beta short-read assay on an Illumina iSeq 100.

The CDR3 holds 13 amino acids from the cysteine to the phenylalanine. CDR3 DNA only is kept here, 39 bases in frame from base 1. As encoded in the germline V gene, CDR1 is SGHRS while CDR2 is YFSETQ. Deletion took 1 base off V and 8 bases off J, with a span of 12 bases between the germline ends. Here is what the overall study found, with its caveats: In healthy vaccine recipients, vaccine-induced clones were almost all SARS-CoV-2 mono-reactive, with only 1 of 255 being cross-reactive with common cold coronaviruses. Only a small number of convalescent patients were included, and no early post-infection timepoints were available, which limited the study. Clones induced by infection and clones induced by vaccination both contracted markedly at late timepoints after vaccination, which fits with T cell responses waning over time.

After about 9 days of culture, CD4+ T cells were isolated with the EasySep CD4+ T cell isolation kit. Each participant got two doses of an mRNA SARS-CoV-2 vaccine, either BNT162b2 or mRNA-1273. Healthy vaccine recipients had no prior SARS-CoV-2 infection, confirmed by negative nucleocapsid antibodies before and after vaccination. Half of the culture medium was replaced with fresh IL-2-containing medium on days 3 and 7. Unless noted otherwise, every peptide stimulation condition was grown in triplicate wells. PBMC were separated from whole blood using Ficoll-Paque Plus gradient centrifugation and were then either cryopreserved at -140C or used fresh. The QIAamp micro DNA kit was used to extract genomic DNA from the cultured CD4+ T cells. The library was prepared using the immunoSEQ multiplex PCR assay. DNA from the CD4+ T cells that had been cultured and isolated underwent TCR beta CDR3 sequencing. On the study's bioinformatics: Non-productive TCR sequences were discarded, and reads were trimmed to the CDR3 region, with only CDR3s of 7 or more amino acids retained. The MANAFEST web app was used to identify antigen-specific clonotypes by comparing expansion in peptide wells with expansion in reference cultures. For clones to be considered positive, expansion at FDR<0.05 versus reference and all other wells, an odds ratio above 5, and a frequency above 0.1% in two replicate wells were required. A clonotype was called cross-reactive if it was significantly expanded both in SARS-CoV-2 spike wells and in at least one common cold coronavirus spike condition. Using the stringdist R package, CDR3 similarity was measured by Levenshtein distance, and unrooted trees were constructed with ape in R 3.6.1. In its TCRdb copy, this immuneACCESS table keeps in-frame sequences only and misses some clones. Where compared with another copy, unresolved V genes explain less than half of these, and the others have no known cause. Clone size and the V and J calls come from that table; the DNA yielded D and trimming. The sample contains around 69,000 clones, less than 80% of them found a single time. Of the sample, over 2% is held by the ten largest clones.

As regards this clone: No antigen is known for it. One base away there is no much larger clone; base qualities are not given.

The material sequenced was CD4+ T cells from PBMCs cultured without peptide, taken after COVID-19 vaccination. The clonotype was recovered from a human donor who received a COVID-19 vaccine. Recombination connected TRBV5-1 to TRBJ1-2; TRBD1 is possibly the D segment (5 matching bases). The CDR3: CASSLYLQEGYTF. The nucleotides read TGCGCCAGCAGCTTGTACCTACAGGAGGGCTACACCTTC.